Below, 20 T cell receptor beta chains from the same sample are listed, as sequenced in a study of cytomegalovirus exposure and HLA in healthy donors. 60 Vbeta and 13 Jbeta primers were used in PCR. The method was immunoSEQ multiplex PCR; TCRdb's version includes in-frame clones alone and lacks a portion of them. This sample carries some 180,000 clones, 75% to 80% of them seen once, and the ten largest clones take 13% to 15%. Sequencing was done on a sample of PBMCs. The receptors originated from a woman aged 30 to 39 in good health and CMV-seropositive.

The rearrangement joins TRBV7-2 to TRBJ2-7; no clear D gene. Trimming took 1 base from V and 3 from J, leaving 10 bases between them. This CDR3 comprises 14 residues. Germline CDR1 and CDR2: SGHTA and FQGNSA. CDR3 in DNA: TGTGCCAGCAGCTTAGTGGCTAGTCTCTACGAGCAGTACTTC. Its translation: CASSLVASLYEQYF.

The chain uses TRBV30 and TRBJ2-5; no clear D. This CDR3 is 13 amino acids long. V gave up 3 bases and J gave up 1 base, with 9 bases separating them. Germline lookup yields CDR1 GTSNPN and CDR2 SVGIG (reference sequence). CDR3 DNA: TGTGCCTGGAGGAGGAGTAGCCAAGAGACCCAGTACTTC. This codes for CAWRRSSQETQYF. Filled out from reference TRBV30 and TRBJ2-5, the complete variable domain reads SQTIHQWPATLVQPVGSPLSLECTVEGTSNPNLYWYRQAAGRGLQLLFYSVGIGQISSEVPQNLSASRPQDRQFILSSKKLLLSDSGFYLCAWRRSSQETQYFGPGTRLLVL.

V is TRBV10-3 and J is TRBJ1-5, with D possibly matching TRBD1 (5 bases). The germline V gene has CDR1 ENHRY and CDR2 SYGVKD. CDR3 size: 15 residues. V lost 7 bases, J lost 2 bases, and 15 bases lay in between. CDR3 nucleotide sequence: TGTGCCATCAAGGGAGACGGGGGAGGCAATCAGCCCCAGCATTTT. Translating it yields CAIKGDGGGNQPQHF.

The chain joins TRBV11-3 to TRBJ1-6; unclear D gene. Germline CDR1 and CDR2: SGHNT and YENEEA. The V gene lost 2 bases and the J gene lost 9 bases, with 8 bases spanning the gap. CDR3 size: 13 residues. The CDR3 DNA reads TGTGCCAGCAGCTTAAACAATGGTTCACCCCTCCACTTT. Translating it yields CASSLNNGSPLHF.

Comments on this clone: A read error may account for a junction end that differs from germline. V is TRBV7-9 and J is TRBJ2-7; 10 bases line up with TRBD1. CDR1 SEHNR and CDR2 FQNEAQ come from the germline V gene (reference sequence). CDR3 length: 15 residues. CDR3 coding DNA: TGTTCCAGCAGTCGTACCGGGACAGGGGTCTACGAGCAGTACTTC. Amino acid sequence: CSSSRTGTGVYEQYF.

The chain carries TRBV28 and TRBJ2-7; TRBD1 matches 7 bases. Per the germline V gene, CDR1 is MDHEN and CDR2 is SYDVKM. Germline trimming cut 4 bases from V and 3 bases from J; bases unmatched to any gene: 12. This CDR3 has 16 amino acids. CDR3 coding DNA: TGTGCCAGCAGTTACCAGCGGACCAGGGGGAACTACGAGCAGTACTTC. Residues: CASSYQRTRGNYEQYF.

The chain employs TRBV5-8 and TRBJ2-5, with D unresolved. CDR3 length: 13 amino acids. V was shortened by 1 base and J by 5 bases, with 9 bases between the two germline ends. The germline gives CDR1 SGHTS, CDR2 YDEGEE. The DNA of the CDR3 is TGTGCCAGCAGCTTGCGCATTGAGGAGACCCAGTACTTC. Protein product: CASSLRIEETQYF.

V gene TRBV13 combines with J gene TRBJ2-1, with 8 bases matching TRBD1. Germline CDR1 is PRHDT and CDR2 is FYEKMQ (reference sequence). The CDR3 runs 15 residues. With V trimmed by 5 bases and J by 3 bases, 6 bases remained unmatched. DNA for the CDR3: TGTGCCAGCAGCGGTCAGGGGGCTGGCTACAATGAGCAGTTCTTC. It specifies CASSGQGAGYNEQFF. Combining the CDR3 with reference TRBV13 and TRBJ2-1 gives the whole variable domain AAGVIQSPRHLIKEKRETATLKCYPIPRHDTVYWYQQGPGQDPQFLISFYEKMQSDKGSIPDRFSAQQFSDYHSELNMSSLELGDSALYFCASSGQGAGYNEQFFGPGTRLTVL.

Details on this clone: An end of the junction differs from the germline gene, which may be a read error. The chain combines TRBV7-9 with TRBJ2-7, with 11 bases fitting TRBD1. Germline assignment: CDR1 SEHNR and CDR2 FQNEAQ (reference sequence). The CDR3 contains 16 residues. DNA of the CDR3: TGTTCCAGCAGCTGGACAGGGGGCGTTGTCGACTACGAGCAGTACTTC. Translating it yields CSSSWTGGVVDYEQYF.

Written as DNA, the CDR3 is TGCGCCAGCAGCTTGCAGGGACTCGAAAACATTCAGTACTTC. Protein: CASSLQGLENIQYF. This sequence joins TRBV5-1 and TRBJ2-4; D may be TRBD2 (6 bases). V lost 1 base and J 5 bases, leaving 10 bases between the germline ends. Germline CDR1 SGHRS, CDR2 YFSETQ. The CDR3 contains 14 residues.

The J gene is TRBJ1-2, the V gene TRBV4-1; 10 bases map to TRBD1. Germline V gene sequence: CDR1 MGHRA, CDR2 YSYEKL. The CDR3 is 16 residues long. Trimming cost V 2 bases and J 3 bases; bases outside gene matches: 6. This chain's CDR3 is CASSQHHGQGDYGYTF. The DNA for the CDR3 is TGCGCCAGCAGCCAACATCACGGACAGGGGGACTATGGCTACACCTTC.

As for this clone: This specimen includes other DNA sequences encoding the same CDR3. The V call is TRBV19, the J call TRBJ1-4, with a tentative D call TRBD1 (6 bases). The germline CDR1 and CDR2 sequences are LNHDA and SQIVND (reference sequence). V was clipped by 3 bases and J by 5 bases, with 10 bases between them. CDR3 size: 14 residues. The CDR3 DNA sequence: TGTGCCAGTAGTATGCGTCAGGGGAATGAAAAACTGTTTTTT. As protein: CASSMRQGNEKLFF. Based on the CDR3 plus reference TRBV19 and TRBJ1-4, the full variable domain is DGGITQSPKYLFRKEGQNVTLSCEQNLNHDAMYWYRQDPGQGLRLIYYSQIVNDFQKGDIAEGYSVSREKKESFPLTVTSAQKNPTAFYLCASSMRQGNEKLFFGSGTQLSVL.

The chain carries TRBV19 and TRBJ2-1, with D hard to call. The germline gives CDR1 LNHDA, CDR2 SQIVND (reference sequence). The CDR3 consists of 12 residues. Trimming stripped 9 bases from V and 5 bases from J, with 11 bases between. CDR3 sequence (DNA): TGTGCCAGCTCAAAGCCCGACAATGAGCAGTTCTTC. Protein sequence: CASSKPDNEQFF. Using reference TRBV19 and TRBJ2-1 for the parts outside the CDR3, the full variable domain is DGGITQSPKYLFRKEGQNVTLSCEQNLNHDAMYWYRQDPGQGLRLIYYSQIVNDFQKGDIAEGYSVSREKKESFPLTVTSAQKNPTAFYLCASSKPDNEQFFGPGTRLTVL.

This rearrangement joins TRBV4-1 to TRBJ2-7, with 9 bases identical to TRBD1. Trimming at V came to 4 bases and at J to 5 bases, leaving 6 bases not matched to a gene. Germline CDR1 is MGHRA and CDR2 is YSYEKL. The CDR3 contains 14 residues. Written as DNA, the CDR3 is TGCGCCAGCAGCCGCCGGGACAGGGTAGACGAGCAGTACTTC. As protein: CASSRRDRVDEQYF.

V and J are TRBV5-6 and TRBJ2-1; 10 bases are shared with TRBD2. The V gene end was trimmed by 5 bases and the J gene end by 2 bases; junction bases not matched to a gene: 4. CDR1 and CDR2 (germline): SGHDT, YYEEEE. This CDR3 region has 15 residues. The CDR3 region has the DNA TGTGCCAGCAGTTCTGGACTAGCGGCCTACAATGAGCAGTTCTTC. Translating it yields CASSSGLAAYNEQFF.

J is TRBJ1-1 and V is TRBV6-5; 8 positions match TRBD1. CDR3 length: 15 residues. J was trimmed by 2 bases and V by 2 bases; bases with no gene match: 4. Germline V gene lookup returns CDR1 MNHEY and CDR2 SVGAGI. DNA of the CDR3: TGTGCCAGCAGTTACGGACAGGGCCTAAACACTGAAGCTTTCTTT. Amino acid sequence: CASSYGQGLNTEAFF.

This chain connects TRBV7-8 to TRBJ2-4, with 7 bases fitting TRBD1. This CDR3 region has 17 residues. V lost 2 bases, J lost 0 bases, and 7 bases stayed unmatched. Germline assignment: CDR1 SGHVS and CDR2 FQNEAQ. The CDR3 here is CASSLRGQSLAKNIQYF. CDR3 coding DNA: TGTGCCAGCAGCTTACGGGGACAGAGTTTAGCCAAAAACATTCAGTACTTC.

V and J are TRBV2 and TRBJ1-1; perhaps TRBD1 as D (5 bases). In germline, CDR1 is SNHLY, CDR2 FYNNEI. Trimming cost V 2 bases and J 7 bases, with 17 bases left between them. The CDR3 contains 15 residues. The CDR3 loop is CASSERRDAQDEAFF. The CDR3 DNA sequence: TGTGCCAGCAGTGAACGGAGGGACGCCCAGGATGAAGCTTTCTTT.

J is TRBJ1-1 and V is TRBV6-5; no firm D call. Deletions cut 8 bases from V and 6 bases from J, with 19 bases between. Germline-derived CDR1 and CDR2 are MNHEY and SVGAGI. The CDR3 consists of 14 residues. The CDR3 here is CASRREGDVAEAFF. In DNA, the CDR3 is TGTGCCAGCCGTCGGGAGGGTGATGTCGCTGAAGCTTTCTTT.

This CDR3 is CASSEFTANYGYTF. The CDR3 region has the DNA TGTGCCAGCAGTGAATTTACAGCTAACTATGGCTACACCTTC. The chain has TRBV6-1 and TRBJ1-2, with no clear D. Germline V gene data show CDR1 as MNHNS and CDR2 as SASEGT. V lost 2 bases to trimming and J lost 0 bases, with 7 bases between them. The CDR3 spans 14 residues.